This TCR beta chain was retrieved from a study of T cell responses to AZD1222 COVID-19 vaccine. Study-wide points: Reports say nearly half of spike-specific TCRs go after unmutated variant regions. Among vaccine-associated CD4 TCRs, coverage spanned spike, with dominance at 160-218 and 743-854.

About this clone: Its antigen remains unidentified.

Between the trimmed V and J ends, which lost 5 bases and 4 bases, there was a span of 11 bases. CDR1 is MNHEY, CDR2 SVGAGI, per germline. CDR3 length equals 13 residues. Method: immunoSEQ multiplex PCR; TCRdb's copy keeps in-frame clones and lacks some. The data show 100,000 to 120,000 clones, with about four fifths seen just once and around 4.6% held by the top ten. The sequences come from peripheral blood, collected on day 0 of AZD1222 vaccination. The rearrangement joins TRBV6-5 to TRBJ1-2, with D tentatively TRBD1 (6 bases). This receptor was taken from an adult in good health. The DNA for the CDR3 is TGTGCCAGCAGTAGGGGGGACGGCTATGGCTACACCTTC. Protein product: CASSRGDGYGYTF.